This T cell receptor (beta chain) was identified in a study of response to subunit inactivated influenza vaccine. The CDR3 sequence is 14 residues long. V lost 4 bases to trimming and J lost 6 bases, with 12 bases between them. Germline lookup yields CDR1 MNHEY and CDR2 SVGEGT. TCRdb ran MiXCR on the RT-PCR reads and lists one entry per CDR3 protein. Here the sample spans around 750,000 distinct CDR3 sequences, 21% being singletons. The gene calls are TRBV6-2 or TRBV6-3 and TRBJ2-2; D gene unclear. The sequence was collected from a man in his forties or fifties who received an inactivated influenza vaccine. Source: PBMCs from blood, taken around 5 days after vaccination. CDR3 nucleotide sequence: TGTGCCAGCAGTTTAGTCGGGCACCCCGGGGAGCTGTTTTTT. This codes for CASSLVGHPGELFF.